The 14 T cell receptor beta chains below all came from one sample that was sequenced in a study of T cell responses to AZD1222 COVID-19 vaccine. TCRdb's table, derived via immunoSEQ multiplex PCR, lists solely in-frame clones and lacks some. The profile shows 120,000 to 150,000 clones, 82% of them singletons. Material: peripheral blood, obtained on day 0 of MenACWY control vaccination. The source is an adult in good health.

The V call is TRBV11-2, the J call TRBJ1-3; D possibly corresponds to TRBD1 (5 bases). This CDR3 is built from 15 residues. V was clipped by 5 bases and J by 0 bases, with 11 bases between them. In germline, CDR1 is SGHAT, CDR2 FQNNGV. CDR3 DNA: TGTGCCAGCAGCGTTAATAGGGGCTCTGGAAACACCATATATTTT. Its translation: CASSVNRGSGNTIYF.

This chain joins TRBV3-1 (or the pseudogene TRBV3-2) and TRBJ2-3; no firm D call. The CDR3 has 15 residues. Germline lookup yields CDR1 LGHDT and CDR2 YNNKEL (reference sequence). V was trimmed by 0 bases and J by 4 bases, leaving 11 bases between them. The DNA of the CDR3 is TGTGCCAGCAGCCAAGATTTCACAGAGTCAGATACGCAGTATTTT. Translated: CASSQDFTESDTQYF.

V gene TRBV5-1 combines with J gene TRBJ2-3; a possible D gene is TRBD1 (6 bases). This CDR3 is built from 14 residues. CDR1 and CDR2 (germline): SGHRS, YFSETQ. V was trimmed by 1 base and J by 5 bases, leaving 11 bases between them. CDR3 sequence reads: CASSLNGGLDTQYF. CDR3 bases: TGCGCCAGCAGCTTGAATGGGGGCCTAGATACGCAGTATTTT.

The CDR3 region is CASSVGVSGGTDTQYF. Here the CDR3 DNA reads TGTGCCAGCAGCGTAGGTGTGTCTGGGGGCACAGATACGCAGTATTTT. The chain employs TRBV9 and TRBJ2-3; D is unresolved. The length of the CDR3 is 16 residues. Trimming took off 0 bases at V and 1 base at J, with 12 bases between the two ends. Germline lookup yields CDR1 SGDLS and CDR2 YYNGEE.

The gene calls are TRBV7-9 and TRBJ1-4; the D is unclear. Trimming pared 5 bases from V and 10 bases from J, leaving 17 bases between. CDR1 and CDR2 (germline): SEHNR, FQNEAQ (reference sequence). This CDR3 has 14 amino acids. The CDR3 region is CASSPTQNGLKLFF. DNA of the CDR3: TGTGCCAGCAGCCCAACCCAGAACGGACTAAAACTGTTTTTT.

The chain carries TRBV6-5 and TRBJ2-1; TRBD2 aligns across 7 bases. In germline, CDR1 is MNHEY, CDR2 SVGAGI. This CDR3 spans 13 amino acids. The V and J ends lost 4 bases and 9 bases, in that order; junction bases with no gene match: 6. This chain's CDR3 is CASSFATSSEQFF. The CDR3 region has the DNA TGTGCCAGCAGTTTCGCGACTAGCAGTGAGCAGTTCTTC.

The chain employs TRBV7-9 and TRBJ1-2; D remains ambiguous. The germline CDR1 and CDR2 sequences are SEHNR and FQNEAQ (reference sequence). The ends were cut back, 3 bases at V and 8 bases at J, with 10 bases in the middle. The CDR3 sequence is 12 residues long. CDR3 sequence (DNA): TGTGCCAGCAGCTTGCGGGGAGGAGGCTACACCTTC. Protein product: CASSLRGGGYTF. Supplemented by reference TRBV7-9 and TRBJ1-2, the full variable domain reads DTGVSQNPRHKITKRGQNVTFRCDPISEHNRLYWYRQTLGQGPEFLTYFQNEAQLEKSRLLSDRFSAERPKGSFSTLEIQRTEQGDSAMYLCASSLRGGGYTFGSGTRLTVV.

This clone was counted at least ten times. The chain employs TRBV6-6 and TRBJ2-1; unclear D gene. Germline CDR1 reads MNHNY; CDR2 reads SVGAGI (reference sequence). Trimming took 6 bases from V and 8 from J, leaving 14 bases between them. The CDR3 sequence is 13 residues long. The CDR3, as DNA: TGTGCCAGCAGCCCTACCGTAGAACATGAGCAGTTCTTC. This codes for CASSPTVEHEQFF.

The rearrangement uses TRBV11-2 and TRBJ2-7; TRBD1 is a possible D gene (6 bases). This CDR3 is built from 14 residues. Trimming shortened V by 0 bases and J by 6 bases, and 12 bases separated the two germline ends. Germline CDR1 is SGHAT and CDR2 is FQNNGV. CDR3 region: CASSLEAGVAEQYV. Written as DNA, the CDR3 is TGTGCCAGCAGCTTAGAGGCAGGGGTTGCCGAGCAGTACGTC.

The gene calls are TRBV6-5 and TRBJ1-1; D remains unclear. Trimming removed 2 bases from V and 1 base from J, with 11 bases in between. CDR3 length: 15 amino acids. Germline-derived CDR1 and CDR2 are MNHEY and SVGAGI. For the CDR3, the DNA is TGTGCCAGCAGTTACCAAGGCAGGAGGAACACTGAAGCTTTCTTT. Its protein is CASSYQGRRNTEAFF.

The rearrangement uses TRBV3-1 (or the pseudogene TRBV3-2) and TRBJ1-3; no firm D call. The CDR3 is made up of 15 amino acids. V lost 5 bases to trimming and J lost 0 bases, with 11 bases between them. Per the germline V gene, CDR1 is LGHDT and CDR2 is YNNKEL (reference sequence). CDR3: CASSGGFHSGNTIYF. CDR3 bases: TGTGCCAGCAGCGGTGGGTTCCACTCTGGAAACACCATATATTTT.

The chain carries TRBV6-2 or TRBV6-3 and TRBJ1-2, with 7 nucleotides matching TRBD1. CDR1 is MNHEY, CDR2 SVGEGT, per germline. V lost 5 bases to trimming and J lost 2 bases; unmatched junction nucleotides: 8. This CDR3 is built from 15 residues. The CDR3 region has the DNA TGTGCCAGCAGTCTCCGGACAGGTTTAAACTATGGCTACACCTTC. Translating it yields CASSLRTGLNYGYTF.

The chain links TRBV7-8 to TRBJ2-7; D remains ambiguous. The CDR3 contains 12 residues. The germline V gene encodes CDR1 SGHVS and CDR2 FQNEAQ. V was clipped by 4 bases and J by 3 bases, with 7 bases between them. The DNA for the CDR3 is TGTGCCAGCAGCTCGGGCTACTACGAGCAGTACTTC. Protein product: CASSSGYYEQYF.

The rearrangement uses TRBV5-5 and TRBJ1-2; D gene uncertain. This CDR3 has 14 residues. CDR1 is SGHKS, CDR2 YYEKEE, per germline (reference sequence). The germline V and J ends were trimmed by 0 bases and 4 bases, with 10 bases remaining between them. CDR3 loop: CASSLASAAYGYTF. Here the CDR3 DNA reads TGTGCCAGCAGCTTGGCCTCGGCAGCCTATGGCTACACCTTC.